What follows describes a single T cell receptor beta chain. The data belong to a study of technical replicates of blood from a handful of donors. This table comes from immunoSEQ multiplex PCR, and its TCRdb copy is limited to in-frame clones, with some not included. The sample consists of 68,000 or so clones, around nine tenths of them appearing once. V was cut by 2 bases and J by 2 bases, with 5 bases left in between. Germline V lookup: CDR1 SGHNT, CDR2 YENEEA. The CDR3 spans 13 residues. V usage is TRBV11-3 and J usage is TRBJ2-3; no clear D. The receptor was isolated from a human donor in good health. The sample was T cells isolated from PBMCs. Here the CDR3 reads CASSLILTDTQYF. The CDR3 DNA reads TGTGCCAGCAGCTTAATTCTCACAGATACGCAGTATTTT.